This TCR beta chain was obtained from a study of OX40 agonist ivuxolimab in advanced cancers. This clone came up once. Assay used: immunoSEQ multiplex PCR; TCRdb lists only in-frame clones, some missing. The sample consists of 60,000 or so clones, around 83% of them appearing once. There are 13 residues in the CDR3. The germline V gene has CDR1 SGHNT and CDR2 YYREEE (reference sequence). V dropped 0 bases and J dropped 5 bases, with 9 bases sitting between them. This chain uses TRBV5-4 with TRBJ2-7; D gene unclear. The clonotype comes from an adult with an advanced solid tumor such as melanoma, head and neck, liver or kidney cancer. The sequencing here drew on CD4+ or CD8+ T cells sorted from blood, taken in a trial of the OX40 agonist ivuxolimab. In nucleotides, the CDR3 is TGTGCCAGCAGCTTGGAGGGTGGTAACGAGCAGTACTTC. Translation gives CASSLEGGNEQYF. Supplemented by reference TRBV5-4 and TRBJ2-7, the full variable domain reads ETGVTQSPTHLIKTRGQQVTLRCSSQSGHNTVSWYQQALGQGPQFIFQYYREEENGRGNFPPRFSGLQFPNYSSELNVNALELDDSALYLCASSLEGGNEQYFGPGTRLTVT.